What follows describes a single TCR beta chain. Some clones are missing from TCRdb's copy, which holds only in-frame ones; the method was immunoSEQ multiplex PCR. The table lists about 120,000 clones, about 94% of them singletons. The sample belongs to a study of OX40 agonist ivuxolimab in advanced cancers. Looking at the study overall: The diagnoses of dose-escalation patients were hepatocellular carcinoma, melanoma, renal cell or head and neck cancer. A history of anti-PD-1, anti-PD-L1 or anti-CTLA-4 therapy was acceptable, and around 36% had some.

Looked up from germline, CDR1 is SGHVS and CDR2 is FNYEAQ. This CDR3 spans 14 amino acids. V lost 1 base to trimming and J lost 3 bases; unmatched junction nucleotides: 2. The sample was CD4+ or CD8+ T cells sorted from blood, taken in a trial of the OX40 agonist ivuxolimab. The TCR sequence derives from an adult with an advanced solid tumor such as melanoma, head and neck, liver or kidney cancer. The gene calls are TRBV7-6 and TRBJ1-2; 7 bases match TRBD1. As DNA, the CDR3 is TGTGCCAGCAGCTTAGTACAGGGGCACTATGGCTACACCTTC. It is translated as CASSLVQGHYGYTF.